The clone carrying this T cell receptor beta chain has more than one count but fewer than ten. This sample is part of a study of T-cell reconstitution after alpha-beta-depleted transplantation in children. Construction of the TCRbeta library involved unique molecular identifiers. TCRdb fed the PCR reads into MiXCR, producing one record per CDR3 protein. This sample has approximately 350,000 distinct CDR3 sequences, with about an eighth found just once. Germline lookup yields CDR1 GTSNPN and CDR2 SVGIG (reference sequence). Trimming left V 4 bases short and J 4 bases short, with 7 bases between. The CDR3 spans 11 residues.

Source: PBMCs, taken from the stem cell graft. The TCR was taken from a human donor who donated a stem cell graft to a child with Fanconi anemia. The gene calls are TRBV30 and TRBJ1-1, with D uncertain. In DNA form, the CDR3 reads TGTGCCTGGATGGGAAGCACTGAAGCTTTCTTT. Residues: CAWMGSTEAFF.